Listed below are T cell receptor beta chains from one sample, sequenced in a study of T cell changes during pregnancy in multiple sclerosis. Clones were sequenced by immunoSEQ multiplex PCR, and TCRdb holds only the in-frame ones, with some missing. The sample lists some 75,000 clones, about 95% occurring once. The sample consisted of peripheral blood, taken in the second trimester of pregnancy. The receptors here all came from a female donor with multiple sclerosis, enrolled in a pregnancy study. CDR3s include the opening cysteine and the closing phenylalanine or tryptophan. A D gene is named only where the DNA matches it firmly. The listing skips clone size in some rows; elsewhere it reads once, few, many or a size class.

>TRBJ2-7|TRBV5-1|once|TRBD1
TGCGCCAGCAGTCCGGGACAGCAATTCGAGCAGTACTTC
CASSPGQQFEQYF
>TRBJ2-1|TRBV5-1|NA|TRBD2
TGCGCCAGCAGTACTGGACTAGCGGGAGGGGGCCTCAACAATGAGCAGTTCTTC
CASSTGLAGGGLNNEQFF
>TRBJ2-6|TRBV7-9|NA|NA
TGTGCCAGCAGCCTTTCGCAGTCTGGGGCCAACGTCCTGACTTTC
CASSLSQSGANVLTF
>TRBJ2-2|TRBV27|NA|NA
TGTGCCAGCAGTTTCCTAAGCGGAGGGGACACCGGGGAGCTGTTTTTT
CASSFLSGGDTGELFF
>TRBJ2-2|TRBV2|NA|NA
TGTGCCAGCAGTGGCCGGAGTTACACCGGGGAGCTGTTTTTT
CASSGRSYTGELFF
>TRBJ2-1|TRBV7-3|NA|NA
TGTGCCAGCAGCTTCGACACCGTGGATGAGCAGTTCTTC
CASSFDTVDEQFF
>TRBJ2-1|TRBV27|NA|TRBD2
TGTGCCAGCAGAGTTAGCGGGTCGGGATACAATGAGCAGTTCTTC
CASRVSGSGYNEQFF
>TRBJ2-7|TRBV2|NA|NA
TGTGCCAGCAGTGGACAGGCTGAGCAGTACTTC
CASSGQAEQYF
>TRBJ2-3|TRBV27|NA|TRBD1
TGTGCCAGCAGTCTCCGGACAGGGGTTAGCACAGATACGCAGTATTTT
CASSLRTGVSTDTQYF
>TRBJ1-1|TRBV29-1|NA|NA
TGCAGCGGCCAGGGTTACTACACTGAAGCTTTCTTT
CSGQGYYTEAFF
>TRBJ2-7|TRBV10-3|NA|NA
TGTGCCATCAGTGGGAGCTCCTACGAGCAGTACTTC
CAISGSSYEQYF
>TRBJ2-1|TRBV27|NA|TRBD2
TGTGCCAGCAGTTCCTTTCCAGCGGGAGGCTACAATGAGCAGTTCTTC
CASSSFPAGGYNEQFF
>TRBJ1-1|TRBV7-9|NA|NA
TGTGCCAGCAGTAGACACGCAGACACTGAAGCTTTCTTT
CASSRHADTEAFF
>TRBJ2-1|TRBV19|NA|TRBD1
TGTGCCAGTAGTCCCCATGGGACAGGGGGCAACGATGAGCAGTTCTTC
CASSPHGTGGNDEQFF
>TRBJ2-1|TRBV6-5|NA|NA
TGTGCCAGCAGTTCCCTCAGGGGGGCGGGTAATGAGCAGTTCTTC
CASSSLRGAGNEQFF
>TRBJ1-1|TRBV4-1|NA|NA
TGCGCCAGCAGCCAAGATTCGACTGGGAGATTCACTGAAGCTTTCTTT
CASSQDSTGRFTEAFF
>TRBJ2-7|TRBV5-4|NA|NA
TGTGCCAGCAGCTTGGATCGGGGTGCCGGGTACGAGCAGTACTTC
CASSLDRGAGYEQYF
>TRBJ1-2|TRBV14|NA|TRBD1
TGTGCCAGCAGCATACAGGGGTCCTATGGCTACACCTTC
CASSIQGSYGYTF
>TRBJ2-2|TRBV11-2|NA|NA
TGTGCCAGCAGCTGGCCCGGGGAGCTGTTTTTT
CASSWPGELFF
>TRBJ2-5|TRBV28|NA|NA
TGTGCCAGCACTAATAGCGACTTACAAGAGACCCAGTACTTC
CASTNSDLQETQYF
>TRBJ1-1|TRBV9|NA|NA
TGTGCCAGCAGCGTGGGAGGAATGAACACTGAAGCTTTCTTT
CASSVGGMNTEAFF
>TRBJ1-4|TRBV28|once|NA
TGTGCCAGCAGGCCTAGGATCGGGGAAAAACTGTTTTTT
CASRPRIGEKLFF
>TRBJ2-7|TRBV5-1|NA|TRBD2
TGCGCCAGCCGTTTGGGGGGGGGAGTAGACGAGCAGTACTTC
CASRLGGGVDEQYF
>TRBJ1-1|TRBV28|NA|NA
TGTGCCAGCAGAACGAACGCGGGGATGAACACTGAAGCTTTCTTT
CASRTNAGMNTEAFF
>TRBJ2-1|TRBV7-9|once|NA
TGTGCCAGCAGCTATCGGGGGGCCTACCACAATGAGCAGTTCTTC
CASSYRGAYHNEQFF
>TRBJ2-1|TRBV6-5|NA|NA
TGTGCCAGCAGTTACTCGGCAGGGTACAATGAGCAGTTCTTC
CASSYSAGYNEQFF
>TRBJ1-5|TRBV6-5|few|TRBD1
TGTGCCAGCAGTCCTCAGGGGGCAAGCAATCAGCCCCAGCATTTT
CASSPQGASNQPQHF
>TRBJ2-1|TRBV11-2|once|NA
TGTGCCAGCAGCTTTGGAACAGGGTCGGGCAATGAGCAGTTCTTC
CASSFGTGSGNEQFF